This T cell receptor (beta chain) was found in a study of shared clonotypes between healthy human individuals. Study-level background: Each donor's CD4 naive and CD4 memory cells filled three plates apiece, CD8 naive two, and CD8 memory one.

This clone occurred once. Its antigen is unidentified. Germline V gives CDR1 SNHLY, CDR2 FYNNEI. This CDR3 has 14 residues. Trimming cost V 3 bases and J 3 bases, with 11 bases left between them. Study-level findings and limits: Naive CD4 clonotypes overlapped across a handful of donors at roughly 4.5%. Estimated richness was generally greater in naive than memory subsets.

The method was immunoSEQ multiplex PCR; TCRdb's version includes in-frame clones alone and lacks a portion of them. The sample lists about 2.1 million clones, roughly 93% occurring once. Only CD45RO-negative cells positively selected for CCR7 counted as naive CD8 cells, so terminally differentiated effector memory CD45RA+ cells were excluded. The sequence derives from a man aged 18 to 30 in good health. Some clones in this sample may be carry-over from other donors' samples. V gene TRBV2 combines with J gene TRBJ2-5; possibly TRBD2 for D (6 bases). The specimen sequenced was naive CD8+ T cells from PBMCs. Here the CDR3 reads CASSEGLAEETQYF. CDR3 bases: TGTGCCAGCAGTGAGGGGTTAGCGGAAGAGACCCAGTACTTC.